The rows below give T cell receptor beta chains drawn from one sample of a study of PD-L1 blockade in urothelial cancer. Clones were read by immunoSEQ multiplex PCR, and TCRdb kept only the in-frame ones, dropping some. The table has 40,000 to 45,000 clones, around 80% seen once. The sample consisted of PBMCs, taken around atezolizumab (anti-PD-L1) treatment. The receptor set was obtained from a man in his 70s with urothelial cancer. Each CDR3 is given with its conserved first and last residue. Fields, in order: CDR3 protein, V gene, J gene.

cdr3_aa: CASSRRPSGGAGETQYF; v_call: TRBV4-2; j_call: TRBJ2-5
cdr3_aa: CASGLAGTEQYF; v_call: TRBV2; j_call: TRBJ2-7
cdr3_aa: CASSADRVSKTQYF; v_call: TRBV7-2; j_call: TRBJ2-5
cdr3_aa: CASAESGVGGELFF; v_call: TRBV19; j_call: TRBJ2-2
cdr3_aa: CASRTLRETQYF; v_call: TRBV11-2; j_call: TRBJ2-5
cdr3_aa: CASRDRENYNYGYTF; v_call: TRBV21-1; j_call: TRBJ1-2
cdr3_aa: CASSPSDSGIQYF; v_call: TRBV18; j_call: TRBJ2-4
cdr3_aa: CASSPTGFNEQFF; v_call: TRBV18; j_call: TRBJ2-1
cdr3_aa: CASSSPAVNSYEQYF; v_call: TRBV6-6; j_call: TRBJ2-7
cdr3_aa: CASSPTGTHYEQYF; v_call: TRBV18; j_call: TRBJ2-7
cdr3_aa: CASSLKGTEAFF; v_call: TRBV11-2; j_call: TRBJ1-1
cdr3_aa: CASRGTGSYEQYF; v_call: TRBV2; j_call: TRBJ2-7
cdr3_aa: CASSTGNSYEQYF; v_call: TRBV7-2; j_call: TRBJ2-7
cdr3_aa: CSVVLAGTLDTQYF; v_call: TRBV29-1; j_call: TRBJ2-3
cdr3_aa: CASSQATGQSGELFF; v_call: TRBV4-3; j_call: TRBJ2-2
cdr3_aa: CASSPRSTSYNSPLHF; v_call: TRBV5-6; j_call: TRBJ1-6
cdr3_aa: CASSQLGQGVPYGYTF; v_call: TRBV4-1; j_call: TRBJ1-2
cdr3_aa: CASSEGLAGPYEQYF; v_call: TRBV6-1; j_call: TRBJ2-7
cdr3_aa: CASSVGLAGGRDEQFF; v_call: TRBV9; j_call: TRBJ2-1
cdr3_aa: CASSLRRDHGYTF; v_call: TRBV5-6; j_call: TRBJ1-2
cdr3_aa: CASSPPSLVTEAFF; v_call: TRBV18; j_call: TRBJ1-1
cdr3_aa: CASSRFNPGQGSNEQFF; v_call: TRBV28; j_call: TRBJ2-1
cdr3_aa: CASSPYDRAGAKAFF; v_call: TRBV7-2; j_call: TRBJ1-1
cdr3_aa: CASSDRDRGIGNSPLHF; v_call: TRBV9; j_call: TRBJ1-6
cdr3_aa: CASSLTSGSYEQYF; v_call: TRBV28; j_call: TRBJ2-7
cdr3_aa: CASSFRQPTEAFF; v_call: TRBV27; j_call: TRBJ1-1
cdr3_aa: CASRNQQGRNSPLHF; v_call: TRBV5-4; j_call: TRBJ1-6
cdr3_aa: CASSPLDRYKYTQYF; v_call: TRBV19; j_call: TRBJ2-3
cdr3_aa: CASSSGRGLYEQYF; v_call: TRBV27; j_call: TRBJ2-7
cdr3_aa: CASSHRTGRGYTF; v_call: TRBV4-3; j_call: TRBJ1-2
cdr3_aa: CSAGLAGVKLSTDTQYF; v_call: TRBV29-1; j_call: TRBJ2-3
cdr3_aa: CASSPPRRGVTGELFF; v_call: TRBV19; j_call: TRBJ2-2
cdr3_aa: CASSLGGRDQPQHF; v_call: TRBV18; j_call: TRBJ1-5
cdr3_aa: CASSLAGTYNEKLFF; v_call: TRBV5-1; j_call: TRBJ1-4
cdr3_aa: CASSFQGSTDTQYF; v_call: TRBV5-1; j_call: TRBJ2-3
cdr3_aa: CASSPTVNTGELFF; v_call: TRBV27; j_call: TRBJ2-2
cdr3_aa: CASSFSQGVGQPQHF; v_call: TRBV28; j_call: TRBJ1-5
cdr3_aa: CASSEAGREGTGELFF; v_call: TRBV2; j_call: TRBJ2-2
cdr3_aa: CASSITGAGNQPQHF; v_call: TRBV19; j_call: TRBJ1-5
cdr3_aa: CASRATGAGELFF; v_call: TRBV6-4; j_call: TRBJ2-2
cdr3_aa: CASRTGEDQPQHF; v_call: TRBV28; j_call: TRBJ1-5
cdr3_aa: CASSDGHYSNQPQHF; v_call: TRBV6-6; j_call: TRBJ1-5
cdr3_aa: CASSLGTGDEQFF; v_call: TRBV11-3; j_call: TRBJ2-1
cdr3_aa: CASSYGRDSNEQFF; v_call: TRBV7-2; j_call: TRBJ2-1
cdr3_aa: CASSIGTYEKLFF; v_call: TRBV5-6; j_call: TRBJ1-4
cdr3_aa: CASSFPGQGKKDTQYF; v_call: TRBV28; j_call: TRBJ2-3
cdr3_aa: CASSLASVNTEAFF; v_call: TRBV7-2; j_call: TRBJ1-1